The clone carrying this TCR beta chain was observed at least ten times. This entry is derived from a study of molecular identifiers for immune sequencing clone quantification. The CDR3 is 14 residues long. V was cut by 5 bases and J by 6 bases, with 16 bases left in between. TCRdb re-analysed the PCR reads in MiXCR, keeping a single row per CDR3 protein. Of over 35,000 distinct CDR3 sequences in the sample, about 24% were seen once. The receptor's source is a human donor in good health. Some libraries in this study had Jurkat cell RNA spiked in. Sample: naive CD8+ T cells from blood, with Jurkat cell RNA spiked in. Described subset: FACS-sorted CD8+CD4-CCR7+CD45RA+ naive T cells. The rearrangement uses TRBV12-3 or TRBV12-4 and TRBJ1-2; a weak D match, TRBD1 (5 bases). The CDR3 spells CASSGTPDPNGYTF. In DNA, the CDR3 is TGTGCCAGCAGTGGGACCCCGGACCCCAATGGCTACACCTTC.